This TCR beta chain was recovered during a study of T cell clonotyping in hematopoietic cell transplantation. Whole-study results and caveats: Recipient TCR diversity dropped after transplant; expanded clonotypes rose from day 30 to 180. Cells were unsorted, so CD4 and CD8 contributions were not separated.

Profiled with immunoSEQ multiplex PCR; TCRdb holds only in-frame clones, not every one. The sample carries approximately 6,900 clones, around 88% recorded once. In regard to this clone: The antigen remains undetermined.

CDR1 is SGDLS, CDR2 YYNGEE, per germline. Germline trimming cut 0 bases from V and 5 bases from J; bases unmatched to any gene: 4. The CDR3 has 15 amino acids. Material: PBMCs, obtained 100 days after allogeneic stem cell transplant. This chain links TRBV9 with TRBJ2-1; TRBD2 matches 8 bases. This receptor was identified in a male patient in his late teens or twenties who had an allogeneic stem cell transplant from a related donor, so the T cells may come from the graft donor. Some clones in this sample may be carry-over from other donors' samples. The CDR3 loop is CASSVEVAGNNEQFF. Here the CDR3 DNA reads TGTGCCAGCAGCGTAGAGGTAGCGGGGAACAATGAGCAGTTCTTC.